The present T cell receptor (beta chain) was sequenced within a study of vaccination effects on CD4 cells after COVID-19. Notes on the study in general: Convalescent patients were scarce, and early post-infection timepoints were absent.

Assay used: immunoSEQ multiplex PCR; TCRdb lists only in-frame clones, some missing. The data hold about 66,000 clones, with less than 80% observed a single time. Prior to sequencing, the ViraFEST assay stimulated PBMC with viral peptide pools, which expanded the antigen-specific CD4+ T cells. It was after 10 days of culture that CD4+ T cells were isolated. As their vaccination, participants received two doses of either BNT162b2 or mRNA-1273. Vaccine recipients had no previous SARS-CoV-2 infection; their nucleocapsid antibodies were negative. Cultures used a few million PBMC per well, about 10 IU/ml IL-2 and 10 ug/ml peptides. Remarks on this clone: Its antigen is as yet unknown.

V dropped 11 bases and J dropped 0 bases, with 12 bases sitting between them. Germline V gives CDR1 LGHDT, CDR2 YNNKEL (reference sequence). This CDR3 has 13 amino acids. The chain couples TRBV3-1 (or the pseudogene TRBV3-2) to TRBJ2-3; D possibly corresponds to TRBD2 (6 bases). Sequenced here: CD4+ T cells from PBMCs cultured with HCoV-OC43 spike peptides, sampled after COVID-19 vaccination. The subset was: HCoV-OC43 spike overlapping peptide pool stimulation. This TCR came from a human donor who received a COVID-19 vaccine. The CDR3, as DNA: TGTGCCGCGGGTAGCGGAAGCACAGATACGCAGTATTTT. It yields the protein CAAGSGSTDTQYF.